What follows are 29 T cell receptor beta chains derived from one specimen sequenced in a study of shared clonotypes between healthy human individuals. Data came from immunoSEQ multiplex PCR; TCRdb stores just in-frame clones and leaves some out. This sample has around 2.1 million clones; roughly 95% occur once, and the top ten carry around 0.13%. Material for sequencing was naive CD4+ T cells sorted from blood. Subset meaning: CD45RA+ positively selected. The receptors derive from a man in his late teens or twenties in good health.

This clone was counted once. J is TRBJ2-2 and V is TRBV18, with D possibly matching TRBD2 (5 bases). This CDR3 contains 15 residues. V lost 2 bases to trimming and J lost 0 bases, with 7 bases between them. Germline lookup yields CDR1 KGHSH and CDR2 LQKENI. The CDR3 coding sequence is TGTGCCAGCTCACCATCGAGGGCGAACACCGGGGAGCTGTTTTTT. It yields the protein CASSPSRANTGELFF.

This chain uses TRBV11-1 with TRBJ2-7; a weak D match, TRBD1 (5 bases). CDR3 length equals 15 residues. Germline V lookup: CDR1 SGHAT, CDR2 FQDESV (reference sequence). V was shortened by 1 base and J by 2 bases, with 12 bases between the two germline ends. This CDR3 is CASSLGGPGPYEQYF. CDR3 nucleotide sequence: TGTGCCAGCAGCTTAGGAGGACCAGGGCCCTACGAGCAGTACTTC.

This clone showed up just once. The same CDR3 is also encoded by other DNA sequences in this sample. The chain links TRBV5-1 to TRBJ2-3; no clear D gene. Germline lookup yields CDR1 SGHRS and CDR2 YFSETQ. The CDR3 spans 13 residues. V was shortened by 4 bases and J by 2 bases, with 8 bases between the two germline ends. This CDR3 reads CASSLGSTDTQYF. Here the CDR3 DNA reads TGCGCCAGCAGCCTAGGATCCACAGATACGCAGTATTTT.

Only one count was recorded for this clone. The chain is built from TRBV30 and TRBJ2-3; D gene uncertain. The V gene lost 1 base and the J gene lost 1 base, with 6 bases spanning the gap. The germline gives CDR1 GTSNPN, CDR2 SVGIG (reference sequence). The CDR3 has 13 amino acids. The chain's CDR3 is CAWSGLRTDTQYF. Written as DNA, the CDR3 is TGTGCCTGGAGTGGACTCCGCACAGATACGCAGTATTTT.

The chain is built from TRBV25-1 and TRBJ2-7, with 9 bases fitting TRBD1. The CDR3 spans 16 residues. Germline lookup yields CDR1 MGHDK and CDR2 SYGVNS. V lost 5 bases to trimming and J lost 0 bases; unmatched junction nucleotides: 8. The CDR3 DNA reads as TGTGCCAGCAGTCCCGGACAGGGGTTTAGCTCCTACGAGCAGTACTTC. Protein sequence: CASSPGQGFSSYEQYF.

The chain joins TRBV9 to TRBJ1-1; D is uncertain. V was cut by 0 bases and J by 1 base, with 10 bases left in between. Germline-derived CDR1 and CDR2 are SGDLS and YYNGEE. This CDR3 has 15 amino acids. The CDR3, as DNA: TGTGCCAGCAGCGTAGGGACCACAACGAACACTGAAGCTTTCTTT. Residues: CASSVGTTTNTEAFF.

This clone is a singleton in its sample. This chain joins TRBV10-2 and TRBJ2-7; D is unclear. The CDR3 has 11 amino acids. Trimming took 3 bases from V and 6 from J, leaving 6 bases between them. Germline V gives CDR1 WSHSY, CDR2 SAAADI. The CDR3 sequence is CASSEGFEQYF. The CDR3 DNA is TGCGCCAGCAGTGAAGGTTTCGAGCAGTACTTC.

This sequence joins TRBV27 and TRBJ2-7; TRBD1 agrees at 11 bases. This CDR3 has 15 amino acids. V lost 6 bases to trimming and J lost 3 bases; unmatched junction nucleotides: 7. From germline, CDR1 is MNHEY and CDR2 SMNVEV (reference sequence). The CDR3 DNA follows: TGTGCCAGCAGGAACCCCGGGACAGGGGGCTACGAGCAGTACTTC. It yields the protein CASRNPGTGGYEQYF.

The V gene is TRBV7-2, the J gene TRBJ2-2; TRBD2 matches 13 bases. Germline assignment: CDR1 SGHTA and CDR2 FQGNSA. The V and J ends lost 8 bases and 2 bases, in that order; junction bases with no gene match: 5. This CDR3 comprises 16 residues. CDR3 sequence (DNA): TGTGCCAGCCTCAGGACTAGCGGGAGCAACACCGGGGAGCTGTTTTTT. This encodes CASLRTSGSNTGELFF. The entire variable domain, with the rest obtained from reference TRBV7-2 and TRBJ2-2, is as follows: GAGVSQSPSNKVTEKGKDVELRCDPISGHTALYWYRQSLGQGLEFLIYFQGNSAPDKSGLPSDRFSAERTGGSVSTLTIQRTQQEDSAVYLCASLRTSGSNTGELFFGEGSRLTVL.

DNA of the CDR3: TGCGCCAGCAGCCAAGCCAGGGGCTCTGGAAACACCATATATTTT. Translating gives CASSQARGSGNTIYF. The V and J genes are TRBV4-3 and TRBJ1-3, with D tentatively TRBD1 (6 bases). The length of the CDR3 is 15 residues. Germline V lookup: CDR1 LGHNA, CDR2 YSLEER. V gave up 1 base and J gave up 0 bases, with 7 bases separating them.

The count of this clone is one. CDR3 bases: TGTGCCACCCTCCGCCCCGGGGCAGATACGCAGTATTTT. Translating gives CATLRPGADTQYF. This sequence joins TRBV6-5 and TRBJ2-3; the D gene is possibly TRBD2 (5 bases). The V and J ends lost 10 bases and 4 bases respectively, with 15 bases between them. The germline CDR1 and CDR2 sequences are MNHEY and SVGAGI. The CDR3 covers 13 residues.

The V and J genes are TRBV6-4 and TRBJ2-7; 9 positions agree with TRBD2. The CDR3 has 16 residues. The V gene's germline CDR1 is MRHNA and CDR2 SNTAGT. Trimming at V came to 0 bases and at J to 0 bases, leaving 3 bases not matched to a gene. The CDR3 loop is CASSDSGLALSYEQYF. In DNA, the CDR3 is TGTGCCAGCAGTGACTCGGGACTAGCCCTCTCCTACGAGCAGTACTTC.

V and J are TRBV10-2 and TRBJ1-1; D not resolved. The CDR3 consists of 13 residues. CDR1 is WSHSY, CDR2 SAAADI, per germline. The V and J ends lost 2 bases and 1 base respectively, with 5 bases between them. The CDR3 DNA reads as TGCGCCAGCAGTGAGACTAAGAACACTGAAGCTTTCTTT. Translating it yields CASSETKNTEAFF.

The J gene is TRBJ2-7, the V gene TRBV25-1, with 9 bases lining up with TRBD2. This CDR3 comprises 13 residues. The V gene end was trimmed by 4 bases and the J gene end by 5 bases; junction bases not matched to a gene: 3. Per germline, CDR1 MGHDK and CDR2 SYGVNS. CDR3 in amino acids: CASSVLAGDEQYF. DNA for the CDR3: TGTGCCAGCAGTGTACTAGCGGGCGACGAGCAGTACTTC.

The V gene is TRBV30, the J gene TRBJ1-1; D gene ambiguous. V was shortened by 2 bases and J by 0 bases, with 13 bases between the two germline ends. The CDR3 totals 15 residues. CDR1 and CDR2 (germline): GTSNPN, SVGIG (reference sequence). CDR3 DNA sequence: TGTGCCTGGAGTTTGGGTATTGGAATGAACACTGAAGCTTTCTTT. Amino acid sequence: CAWSLGIGMNTEAFF.

The chain combines TRBV5-1 with TRBJ2-1; no clear D. The CDR3 loop spans 13 amino acids. CDR1 and CDR2 (germline): SGHRS, YFSETQ. The germline V and J ends were trimmed by 1 base and 8 bases, with 10 bases remaining between them. CDR3 nucleotides: TGCGCCAGCAGCTTGATCGGCGGCCATGAGCAGTTCTTC. As protein: CASSLIGGHEQFF. The entire variable domain, with the rest obtained from reference TRBV5-1 and TRBJ2-1, is as follows: KAGVTQTPRYLIKTRGQQVTLSCSPISGHRSVSWYQQTPGQGLQFLFEYFSETQRNKGNFPGRFSGRQFSNSRSEMNVSTLELGDSALYLCASSLIGGHEQFFGPGTRLTVL.

This clone has just a few counts. The chain links TRBV10-1 to TRBJ1-1; weak D call: TRBD1 (5 bases). This CDR3 spans 13 amino acids. Per germline, CDR1 WNHNN and CDR2 SYGVQD (reference sequence). The V end lost 5 bases, the J end lost 1 base, and 8 bases lay between the germline ends. The CDR3 DNA reads as TGCGCCAGCAGTAGACAGCAGAACACTGAAGCTTTCTTT. Amino acids: CASSRQQNTEAFF.

V and J are TRBV27 and TRBJ1-1, with 8 bases that match TRBD1. The J segment lost 10 bases and the V segment lost 5 bases, leaving 3 bases of the junction unmatched. The CDR3 is 11 residues long. Per the germline V gene, CDR1 is MNHEY and CDR2 is SMNVEV (reference sequence). The CDR3 sequence is CASSQDRVAFF. The CDR3 coding sequence is TGTGCCAGCAGTCAGGACAGGGTAGCTTTCTTT.

The rearrangement links TRBV4-3 to TRBJ2-7; TRBD1 agrees at 7 bases. The CDR3 sequence is 15 residues long. J was trimmed by 4 bases and V by 4 bases; bases with no gene match: 10. Looked up from germline, CDR1 is LGHNA and CDR2 is YSLEER. CDR3 in DNA: TGCGCCAGCAGCCTCCGGGACAGTTCCACTTACGAGCAGTACTTC. Its translation: CASSLRDSSTYEQYF.

V gene TRBV23-1 combines with J gene TRBJ1-2, with TRBD1 matching 7 bases. TRBV23-1 is an ORF; its function is uncertain. CDR3 length: 16 residues. Trimming cost V 6 bases and J 1 base; bases outside gene matches: 11. The CDR3 here is CASRGTATPLNYGYTF. CDR3 DNA sequence: TGCGCCAGCAGGGGGACAGCGACACCCCTTAACTATGGCTACACCTTC.

V usage is TRBV18 and J usage is TRBJ1-4; weak D call: TRBD1 (5 bases). CDR3 size: 14 residues. The germline CDR1 and CDR2 sequences are KGHSH and LQKENI. Trimming took off 5 bases at V and 3 bases at J, with 10 bases between the two ends. CDR3 sequence (DNA): TGTGCCAGCTCAGAACAGGCTTCTAATGAAAAACTGTTTTTT. It encodes CASSEQASNEKLFF.

The chain employs TRBV20-1 and TRBJ1-1; D call uncertain. The CDR3 runs 11 residues. The germline gives CDR1 DFQATT, CDR2 SNEGSKA (reference sequence). V was shortened by 3 bases and J by 7 bases, with 9 bases between the two germline ends. The chain's CDR3 is CSARSEIEAFF. The CDR3 region has the DNA TGCAGTGCTAGGTCCGAGATTGAAGCTTTCTTT.

Of note for this clone: Other DNA sequences in the sample encode the same CDR3. This sequence joins TRBV19 and TRBJ2-5; tentative D call: TRBD1 (6 bases). The CDR3 is 13 amino acids. The V and J ends lost 3 bases and 5 bases respectively, with 10 bases between them. Germline V CDR1 and CDR2: LNHDA, SQIVND (reference sequence). CDR3 loop: CASSIERGETQYF. The CDR3 region has the DNA TGTGCCAGTAGTATTGAAAGGGGGGAGACCCAGTACTTC.

The DNA of the CDR3 is TGCGCCAGCAGCTTGAACGAGGGCAGCTCCTACAATGAGCAGTTCTTC. Translated: CASSLNEGSSYNEQFF. The chain couples TRBV5-1 to TRBJ2-1; tentatively, D is TRBD2 (5 bases). The CDR3 length is 16 residues. In germline, CDR1 is SGHRS, CDR2 YFSETQ. Trimming took off 1 base at V and 0 bases at J, with 11 bases between the two ends.

The chain couples TRBV19 to TRBJ1-3; 8 nucleotides agree with TRBD1. Looked up from germline, CDR1 is LNHDA and CDR2 is SQIVND (reference sequence). Trimming removed 11 bases from V and 0 bases from J; junction bases left unmatched: 9. There are 15 residues in the CDR3. The CDR3 reads CAAKTGDLSGNTIYF. CDR3 DNA sequence: TGTGCCGCAAAGACAGGGGACCTCTCTGGAAACACCATATATTTT. The full variable domain, with the rest looked up from reference TRBV19 and TRBJ1-3, is DGGITQSPKYLFRKEGQNVTLSCEQNLNHDAMYWYRQDPGQGLRLIYYSQIVNDFQKGDIAEGYSVSREKKESFPLTVTSAQKNPTAFYLCAAKTGDLSGNTIYFGEGSWLTVV.

This clone was recorded only once. The rearrangement links TRBV19 to TRBJ2-2; D unclear. Trimming removed 5 bases from V and 5 bases from J, with 15 bases in between. Germline CDR1 reads LNHDA; CDR2 reads SQIVND (reference sequence). CDR3 length: 15 residues. DNA for the CDR3: TGTGCCAGTAGTCCCGGGTCCCTTAAAACCGGGGAGCTGTTTTTT. Protein: CASSPGSLKTGELFF.

This clone was seen once. CDR3 residues: CASSLGAGRIQETQYF. The CDR3, as DNA: TGTGCCAGCAGCTTAGGAGCGGGAAGAATTCAAGAGACCCAGTACTTC. The rearrangement uses TRBV7-2 and TRBJ2-5; 7 bases agree with TRBD2. Germline values: CDR1 SGHTA, CDR2 FQGNSA. The V and J ends lost 1 base and 2 bases, in that order; junction bases with no gene match: 7. The length of the CDR3 is 16 residues.

The CDR3: CASSSPGQRPSPLHF. CDR3 in DNA: TGTGCCAGCAGTTCACCGGGACAGAGGCCCTCACCCCTCCACTTT. The chain has TRBV6-5 and TRBJ1-6; TRBD1 aligns across 7 bases. Germline V gene sequence: CDR1 MNHEY, CDR2 SVGAGI. The CDR3 totals 15 residues. Losses at the gene ends were 4 bases for V and 10 bases for J; bases not matched to a gene: 10.

This CDR3 reads CASSFGMTHTEAFF. In DNA, the CDR3 is TGTGCCAGCAGCTTTGGGATGACACACACTGAAGCTTTCTTT. V gene TRBV7-9 combines with J gene TRBJ1-1; no clear D gene. Germline loops: CDR1 SEHNR, CDR2 FQNEAQ (reference sequence). Trimming pared 3 bases from V and 3 bases from J, leaving 11 bases between. There are 14 residues in the CDR3.